What follows describes a single TCR beta chain. A junction boundary mismatches the germline segment, possibly from a read error. Profiling relied on immunoSEQ multiplex PCR, and the TCRdb table lists in-frame clones only, not all of them. Among about 62,000 clones listed, around 69% were seen once. The sample comes from a study of radiotherapy plus CTLA-4 blockade in lung cancer. The sample consisted of peripheral blood, taken from a patient treated with radiotherapy plus ipilimumab. The sequence was collected from a human donor with non-small cell lung cancer who had a complete response to radiotherapy plus ipilimumab.

CDR3 sequence reads: CASSLPAPRHQDSPCTF. CDR3 nucleotides: TGTGCTAGCAGCTTACCTGCCCCCCGGCACCAGGACAGCCCTTGCACCTTC. V gene TRBV7-7 combines with J gene TRBJ1-2; D is perhaps TRBD1 (6 bases). Looked up from germline, CDR1 is SSHAT and CDR2 is FNYEAQ (reference sequence). CDR3 length: 17 amino acids.